The 15 T cell receptor beta chains presented below share a single source sample, sequenced in a study of blood T cell repertoires in COVID-19. This table comes from immunoSEQ multiplex PCR, and its TCRdb copy is limited to in-frame clones, with some not included. The sample shows 250,000 to 400,000 clones, 70% to 90% of them seen only once. Material: peripheral blood. The source is a woman in her twenties or thirties with COVID-19, enrolled during active disease.

The chain links TRBV7-9 to TRBJ1-3, with TRBD1 as a possible D gene (5 bases). V was clipped by 5 bases and J by 5 bases, with 13 bases between them. The CDR3 consists of 14 residues. Germline V gene lookup returns CDR1 SEHNR and CDR2 FQNEAQ (reference sequence). The CDR3 DNA reads as TGTGCCAGCAGCACTCAGGGTGCCCGAAACACCATATATTTT. It is translated as CASSTQGARNTIYF.

The chain uses TRBV2 and TRBJ2-1, with 7 bases aligning to TRBD1. V lost 10 bases, J lost 6 bases, and 12 bases stayed unmatched. The CDR3 is 14 amino acids. Germline V gives CDR1 SNHLY, CDR2 FYNNEI. The CDR3 reads CAIDRDSLGNEQFF. In DNA, the CDR3 is TGTGCCATTGATCGGGACAGCCTAGGCAATGAGCAGTTCTTC.

This clone came up a few times. The chain joins TRBV25-1 to TRBJ1-2; D not certain. The V and J ends lost 5 bases and 0 bases respectively, with 10 bases between them. From germline, CDR1 is MGHDK and CDR2 SYGVNS. The CDR3 has 14 residues. In DNA, the CDR3 is TGTGCCAGCAGTAGCATAGGAGCTAACTATGGCTACACCTTC. Translated, it gives CASSSIGANYGYTF.

The rearrangement uses TRBV2 and TRBJ1-1, with no clear D. CDR3 length equals 15 residues. CDR1 SNHLY and CDR2 FYNNEI come from the germline V gene. Trimming took 7 bases from V and 1 from J, leaving 16 bases between them. CDR3 protein: CASISPLTRNTEAFF. CDR3 sequence (DNA): TGTGCCAGCATTTCGCCCCTCACGCGGAACACTGAAGCTTTCTTT.

The chain links TRBV18 to TRBJ1-5; TRBD1 matches at 8 bases. CDR3 size: 14 residues. J gave up 7 bases and V 6 bases, and 8 bases lay outside the gene matches. Germline V gives CDR1 KGHSH, CDR2 LQKENI. CDR3 residues: CASSQGDRTQPQHF. CDR3 sequence (DNA): TGTGCCAGCTCCCAAGGGGACAGGACCCAGCCCCAGCATTTT.

This rearrangement joins TRBV10-3 to TRBJ2-5, with 10 bases that match TRBD1. The ends lost 4 bases at V and 3 bases at J; junction bases unmatched: 5. CDR1 and CDR2 from the germline V gene are ENHRY and SYGVKD. The CDR3 runs to 15 residues. CDR3 sequence reads: CAISATGTGEETQYF. The CDR3 DNA is TGTGCCATCAGTGCTACCGGGACAGGGGAAGAGACCCAGTACTTC.

This clone was counted only a few times. The chain uses TRBV4-1 and TRBJ1-5; 8 bases match TRBD1. V dropped 4 bases and J dropped 2; count of bases not matched to a gene: 7. This CDR3 has 16 residues. Per the germline V gene, CDR1 is MGHRA and CDR2 is YSYEKL. The CDR3 DNA reads TGCGCCAGCAGCCGCCCGGGACAGGAAGGCAATCAGCCCCAGCATTTT. As protein: CASSRPGQEGNQPQHF.

The chain couples TRBV7-2 to TRBJ2-7, with 14 nucleotides matching TRBD2. With V trimmed by 5 bases and J by 6 bases, 12 bases remained unmatched. This CDR3 spans 17 amino acids. The germline CDR1 and CDR2 sequences are SGHTA and FQGNSA. The CDR3 loop is CASSRGLAGGPLGEQYF. DNA for the CDR3: TGTGCCAGCAGCAGAGGACTAGCGGGGGGACCGTTGGGCGAGCAGTACTTC.

This clone was detected only a few times. The J gene is TRBJ2-1, the V gene TRBV7-9; 9 bases map to TRBD1. The CDR3 totals 16 residues. V gave up 2 bases and J gave up 5 bases; unmatched junction bases: 7. Germline lookup yields CDR1 SEHNR and CDR2 FQNEAQ (reference sequence). CDR3 in DNA: TGTGCCAGCAGCTTAACCGGGACAGGGACAAACAATGAGCAGTTCTTC. Encoded protein: CASSLTGTGTNNEQFF.

V usage is TRBV5-4 and J usage is TRBJ2-3, with 16 bases fitting TRBD2. With V trimmed by 4 bases and J by 1 base, 9 bases remained unmatched. CDR1 and CDR2 (germline): SGHNT, YYREEE (reference sequence). The CDR3 loop spans 19 amino acids. CDR3 sequence: CASSTTAGTSGGGTDTQYF. CDR3 DNA: TGTGCCAGCAGCACAACGGCCGGGACTAGCGGGGGGGGCACAGATACGCAGTATTTT.

The genes are TRBV25-1 and TRBJ1-2, with 9 bases fitting TRBD1. Germline loops: CDR1 MGHDK, CDR2 SYGVNS. The CDR3 runs 12 residues. After removal of 7 bases from V and 7 bases from J, the junction contained 4 bases not matched to a gene. CDR3 DNA sequence: TGTGCCAGCAAGGGGACAGGGACTGGCTACACCTTC. This gives the protein CASKGTGTGYTF.

V is TRBV10-3 and J is TRBJ2-1, with D possibly matching TRBD2 (6 bases). This CDR3 spans 13 amino acids. Germline values: CDR1 ENHRY, CDR2 SYGVKD. The V end lost 3 bases, the J end lost 10 bases, and 13 bases lay between the germline ends. CDR3 DNA sequence: TGTGCCATCAGTGACCTGCCCGGAGGGGAGCAGTTCTTC. This encodes CAISDLPGGEQFF.

The chain employs TRBV7-2 and TRBJ2-2; TRBD2 agrees at 7 bases. Germline values: CDR1 SGHTA, CDR2 FQGNSA. With 10 bases clipped from V and 3 bases from J, the junction kept 8 bases outside the gene matches. This CDR3 comprises 14 residues. The CDR3 coding sequence is TGTGCCACCTCAGCGGGGCTGGACACCGGGGAGCTGTTTTTT. Amino acid sequence: CATSAGLDTGELFF.

This sequence joins TRBV7-9 and TRBJ1-1; unclear D gene. The V gene lost 1 base and the J gene lost 0 bases, with 9 bases spanning the gap. CDR1 is SEHNR, CDR2 FQNEAQ, per germline (reference sequence). This CDR3 region has 15 residues. The DNA for the CDR3 is TGTGCCAGCAGCTTAGGCCCCGGGGTGAACACTGAAGCTTTCTTT. It yields the protein CASSLGPGVNTEAFF.

This clone showed up just once. The same CDR3 is also encoded by other DNA sequences in this sample. The genes are TRBV12-3 or TRBV12-4 and TRBJ1-1; perhaps TRBD1 as D (5 bases). Trimming took 2 bases from V and 1 from J, leaving 5 bases between them. There are 13 residues in the CDR3. CDR3 residues: CASSLTGNTEAFF. CDR3 sequence (DNA): TGTGCCAGCAGTTTAACAGGGAACACTGAAGCTTTCTTT.